What follows are 14 T cell receptor beta chains derived from one specimen sequenced in a study of T cells in Graves' hyperthyroidism and ophthalmopathy. Researchers took RNA transcripts and amplified the TCR beta CDR3 regions from them. A first-round RT-PCR of the TCR CDR3 used the HTBI primer set. TCRdb used MiXCR to reprocess the multiplex PCR reads, holding one entry per CDR3 protein. The sample records hundreds of thousands of distinct CDR3 sequences, around 15% being singletons. Sequenced sample: blood. The receptor set was obtained from a woman aged 18-29 years with Graves' hyperthyroidism.

This clonotype was observed a handful of times. This chain connects TRBV6-4 to TRBJ2-2; no definite D call. Germline values: CDR1 MRHNA, CDR2 SNTAGT. This CDR3 has 14 amino acids. V was shortened by 0 bases and J by 8 bases, with 10 bases between the two germline ends. The CDR3 reads CASSDSPFSGELFF. The CDR3 DNA is TGTGCCAGCAGTGACTCCCCTTTTTCGGGGGAGCTGTTTTTT.

This clonotype was picked up many times. The gene calls are TRBV30 and TRBJ2-7, with TRBD1 matching over 8 bases. CDR1 is GTSNPN, CDR2 SVGIG, per germline (reference sequence). Trimming took 3 bases from V and 3 from J; bases not matched to a gene: 4. The CDR3 consists of 13 residues. CDR3 sequence: CAWSRGRFYEQYF. CDR3 coding DNA: TGTGCCTGGAGCAGGGGGCGCTTCTACGAGCAGTACTTC. The full variable domain, rest sourced from reference TRBV30 and TRBJ2-7, is SQTIHQWPATLVQPVGSPLSLECTVEGTSNPNLYWYRQAAGRGLQLLFYSVGIGQISSEVPQNLSASRPQDRQFILSSKKLLLSDSGFYLCAWSRGRFYEQYFGPGTRLTVT.

This clonotype was counted a few times. The chain couples TRBV29-1 to TRBJ2-7; TRBD2 is a possible D gene (5 bases). This CDR3 contains 14 residues. The ends were cut back, 1 base at V and 7 bases at J, with 17 bases in the middle. Looked up from germline, CDR1 is SQVTM and CDR2 is ANQGSEA. CDR3 loop: CSVEGNGFPGEQYF. The CDR3 DNA reads TGCAGCGTTGAAGGTAACGGGTTCCCGGGGGAGCAGTACTTC.

The chain has TRBV12-3 or TRBV12-4 and TRBJ2-1; D is possibly TRBD2 (6 bases). The CDR3 totals 19 residues. V lost 4 bases to trimming and J lost 6 bases, with 28 bases between them. As DNA, the CDR3 is TGTGCCAGCAGTTCCCTACTAGCCCTTTTATCCAAGGGGACCAATGAGCAGTTCTTC. This gives the protein CASSSLLALLSKGTNEQFF.

This chain links TRBV29-1 with TRBJ2-1; TRBD2 matches 9 bases. With V trimmed by 6 bases and J by 7 bases, 16 bases remained unmatched. The CDR3 has 16 amino acids. The germline gives CDR1 SQVTM, CDR2 ANQGSEA. The CDR3 region is CSVLPAGTSSWNEQFF. Here the CDR3 DNA reads TGCAGCGTGCTCCCCGCCGGGACTAGCTCATGGAATGAGCAGTTCTTC.

Ten or more counts support this clonotype. The rearrangement joins TRBV11-2 to TRBJ2-7; 15 bases match TRBD2. There are 16 residues in the CDR3. The ends lost 4 bases at V and 4 bases at J; junction bases unmatched: 5. Germline V gene lookup returns CDR1 SGHAT and CDR2 FQNNGV. DNA of the CDR3: TGTGCCAGCAGCTGGGCTGGGACTAGCGGGAGGTACGAGCAGTACTTC. As protein: CASSWAGTSGRYEQYF.

This clonotype was seen ten or more times. The V gene is TRBV13, the J gene TRBJ1-1; 7 bases line up with TRBD1. This CDR3 comprises 15 residues. V trimming: 4 bases; J trimming: 0 bases; junction bases outside the gene matches: 5. Per germline, CDR1 PRHDT and CDR2 FYEKMQ (reference sequence). The CDR3 nucleotides are TGTGCCAGCAGCTCCCTACAGGGGATGAACACTGAAGCTTTCTTT. Its translation: CASSSLQGMNTEAFF.

The table lists this clonotype with many counts. This sequence joins TRBV6-1 and TRBJ1-1, with unresolved D. V was shortened by 7 bases and J by 1 base, with 10 bases between the two germline ends. This CDR3 is 13 amino acids long. The germline V gene has CDR1 MNHNS and CDR2 SASEGT. The CDR3 reads CASTLNQNTEAFF. As DNA, the CDR3 is TGTGCCAGCACCCTTAACCAGAACACTGAAGCTTTCTTT.

This clonotype has just a few counts. This chain connects TRBV19 to TRBJ2-5; 7 nucleotides match TRBD2. Per germline, CDR1 LNHDA and CDR2 SQIVND (reference sequence). V lost 9 bases to trimming and J lost 4 bases; unmatched junction nucleotides: 14. This CDR3 has 15 residues. The CDR3 is CASKAGTTGGETQYF. CDR3 sequence (DNA): TGTGCCAGCAAAGCCGGGACCACGGGGGGAGAGACCCAGTACTTC.

The chain recombines TRBV29-1 with TRBJ1-2, with D possibly TRBD1 on 5 matching bases. The germline CDR1 and CDR2 sequences are SQVTM and ANQGSEA. This CDR3 spans 12 amino acids. V was clipped by 6 bases and J by 12 bases, with 20 bases between them. CDR3: CSVRRGAGPHTF. CDR3 DNA: TGCAGCGTCCGACGAGGGGCAGGCCCGCACACCTTC.

V usage is TRBV2 and J usage is TRBJ2-1, with D perhaps TRBD1 (6 bases). With 8 bases removed from V and 2 bases from J, the gap between germline ends came to 10 bases. The germline gives CDR1 SNHLY, CDR2 FYNNEI. There are 13 residues in the CDR3. For the CDR3, the DNA is TGTGCCAGCGCACAGGGCCCCTACAATGAGCAGTTCTTC. This sequence encodes CASAQGPYNEQFF.

V usage is TRBV25-1 and J usage is TRBJ2-1; no definite D call. Germline-derived CDR1 and CDR2 are MGHDK and SYGVNS. The V gene lost 0 bases and the J gene lost 3 bases, with 12 bases spanning the gap. The CDR3 has 16 amino acids. The CDR3, as DNA: TGTGCCAGCAGTGAATACCCCAAGCCCCGCTACAATGAGCAGTTCTTC. The encoded protein is CASSEYPKPRYNEQFF.

This clonotype was picked up many times. This chain connects TRBV2 to TRBJ1-2; tentatively, D is TRBD1 (5 bases). CDR1 SNHLY and CDR2 FYNNEI come from the germline V gene. Deletions cut 6 bases from V and 4 bases from J, with 12 bases between. This CDR3 is 13 amino acids long. The CDR3: CASRVGVAYGYTF. As DNA, the CDR3 is TGTGCCAGCAGAGTGGGGGTTGCCTATGGCTACACCTTC. The full variable domain, its missing parts supplied by reference TRBV2 and TRBJ1-2, is EPEVTQTPSHQVTQMGQEVILRCVPISNHLYFYWYRQILGQKVEFLVSFYNNEISEKSEIFDDQFSVERPDGSNFTLKIRSTKLEDSAMYFCASRVGVAYGYTFGSGTRLTVV.

This clonotype was found a few times. This chain uses TRBV28 with TRBJ2-2; 8 bases fit TRBD1. The V gene end was trimmed by 6 bases and the J gene end by 11 bases; junction bases not matched to a gene: 5. Germline CDR1 MDHEN, CDR2 SYDVKM. This CDR3 comprises 12 residues. CDR3 sequence (DNA): TGTGCCAGCAGCCGACAGGGGATAGAGCTGTTTTTT. Protein: CASSRQGIELFF.